These T cell receptor beta chains were read from a single sample in a study of CD8 T cells in Susac syndrome. MiXCR was run by TCRdb on the immunoSEQ multiplex PCR reads, yielding one entry per CDR3 protein. Found here are fewer than 300,000 distinct CDR3 sequences, around 83% of them singletons; the top ten hold about 0.11%. Material for sequencing was CD8+ T cells from PBMCs. These receptors were collected from a human donor with multiple sclerosis. Each CDR3 is given with its conserved first and last residue. D genes are given only for firm matches. Part of the rows lack a size; the others show once, few, many or a class for expanded clones.

clone size,D gene,J gene,V gene,CDR3 DNA,CDR3 protein
.,TRBD2,TRBJ2-5,TRBV10-3,TGTGCCATCAGTGAGTCGGGAAGTGAGACTAGCGGGAGGCTGCCAACTCAAGAGACCCAGTACTTC,CAISESGSETSGRLPTQETQYF
.,.,TRBJ2-7,TRBV7-2,TGTGCCAGCAGCCCACCGGGCCACGAGCAGTACTTC,CASSPPGHEQYF
.,.,TRBJ2-4,TRBV5-5,TGTGCCAGCAGCTTGGACTCAGGACTAAACATTCAGTACTTC,CASSLDSGLNIQYF
.,TRBD1,TRBJ1-5,TRBV2,TGTGCCAGCAGTTTTGTAGGGGGCATCTATAGCAATCAGCCCCAGCATTTT,CASSFVGGIYSNQPQHF
.,TRBD2,TRBJ2-1,TRBV30,TGTGCCTGGAGTGTAGCGAGCGGGAAAGGAGGGTCCTACAATGAGCAGTTCTTC,CAWSVASGKGGSYNEQFF
.,TRBD2,TRBJ2-1,TRBV3-1,TGTGCCAGCAGTCTCGGGAATAGCGGGAGGGCCTTTGGCAATGAGCAGTTCTTC,CASSLGNSGRAFGNEQFF
.,.,TRBJ2-3,TRBV9,TGTGCCAGCAGCTCGAGACGGGTAGATACGCAGTATTTT,CASSSRRVDTQYF
.,TRBD2,TRBJ2-7,TRBV9,TGTGCCAGCAGCCTAGCGGGGACGGAGTCCTACGAGCAGTACTTC,CASSLAGTESYEQYF
.,.,TRBJ1-5,TRBV19,TGTGCCAGTATGCAGTATGGCGGAACCTTCAATCAGCCCCAGCATTTT,CASMQYGGTFNQPQHF
.,.,TRBJ1-1,TRBV28,TGTGCCAGCAGTTTATATGCCAGGGCCAGCACTGAAGCTTTCTTT,CASSLYARASTEAFF
.,.,TRBJ2-7,TRBV12-3/TRBV12-4,TGTGCCAGCAGTCCCCTTGACAGAAGGGGAACCGAGCAGTACTTC,CASSPLDRRGTEQYF
.,TRBD2,TRBJ2-2,TRBV5-1,TGCGCCAGCAGCTTGGCCTCTTACGGGAGGGTGGAATCCGGGGAGCTGTTTTTT,CASSLASYGRVESGELFF
.,TRBD1,TRBJ2-2,TRBV10-3,TGTGCCATCAGTGAGTCTCACCAGGGGGCCGAGACCGGGGAGCTGTTTTTT,CAISESHQGAETGELFF
once,TRBD1,TRBJ2-3,TRBV28,TGTGCCAGCAGTCCCTCGGGACAGGATCAAGATACGCAGTATTTT,CASSPSGQDQDTQYF
.,TRBD2,TRBJ2-7,TRBV20-1,TGCAGTGGCCCTACTAGCGGGCTTCTGAACGAGCAGTACTTC,CSGPTSGLLNEQYF
.,TRBD1,TRBJ1-2,TRBV28,TGTGCCAGCAGTTGGGACAGGGGTTCTGGCGGCTACACCTTC,CASSWDRGSGGYTF
.,TRBD2,TRBJ2-3,TRBV7-2,TGTGCCAGCAGCCCGTCGGGACTAGCGGGAGAGGCGGCAGATACGCAGTATTTT,CASSPSGLAGEAADTQYF
.,TRBD1,TRBJ2-1,TRBV12-3/TRBV12-4,TGTGCCAGCAGGTCACAGGGGGCCAAGCAGTTCTTC,CASRSQGAKQFF
.,.,TRBJ2-3,TRBV27,TGTGCCAGCAGTTTATTTGGAAGCACAGATACGCAGTATTTT,CASSLFGSTDTQYF
.,TRBD2,TRBJ2-1,TRBV7-6,TGTGCTAGCAGCGCGAGACTAGCCGCCGAGGCCTACAATGAGCAGTTCTTC,CASSARLAAEAYNEQFF
.,.,TRBJ1-1,TRBV7-3,TGTGCCAGCAGCCGCATACGAAAAGAATTGACTGAAGCTTTCTTT,CASSRIRKELTEAFF
.,.,TRBJ1-1,TRBV28,TGTGCCAGCAAAATCGAAGGGAACACTGAAGCTTTCTTT,CASKIEGNTEAFF
once,.,TRBJ1-2,TRBV9,TGTGCCAGCAGCGTACCAGGGCACTATGGCTACACCTTC,CASSVPGHYGYTF